Shown below are 9 T cell receptor beta chains from a single sample sequenced in a study of blood T cell repertoires in COVID-19. TCRdb's table, derived via immunoSEQ multiplex PCR, lists solely in-frame clones and lacks some. Found here are 100,000 to 120,000 clones, around four fifths of them singletons; the top ten hold 16%. Sequencing used peripheral blood. These receptors originate from an older woman with acute or convalescent COVID-19.

This chain links TRBV10-1 with TRBJ2-5; TRBD2 might be the D (7 bases). CDR1 WNHNN and CDR2 SYGVQD come from the germline V gene (reference sequence). Trimming removed 7 bases from V and 3 bases from J, with 21 bases in between. CDR3 length equals 16 residues. The CDR3 here is CASTRTRGAEEETQYF. DNA for the CDR3: TGCGCCAGCACCCGTACTCGGGGGGCGGAAGAAGAGACCCAGTACTTC.

This clone was counted a single time. The V call is TRBV21-1, the J call TRBJ2-5; the listed D gene, TRBD1, was not tested against the DNA. TRBV21-1 is designated a pseudogene. The CDR3 has 14 residues. The CDR3: CASRTGLDGETQYF. In DNA form, the CDR3 reads TGTGCCAGCAGGACAGGGCTCGATGGAGAGACCCAGTACTTC.

CDR3 sequence reads: CASRLGLAGGEETQYF. The CDR3 DNA follows: TGTGCCAGCAGACTGGGACTAGCGGGGGGAGAAGAGACCCAGTACTTC. The chain is built from TRBV6-6 and TRBJ2-5; 15 bases are shared with TRBD2. V gave up 6 bases and J gave up 3 bases; unmatched junction bases: 5. CDR3 length: 16 amino acids. From germline, CDR1 is MNHNY and CDR2 SVGAGI (reference sequence).

This clone was observed a few times. The CDR3 DNA follows: TGCAGTGCTAGTAATGACAGGGGGTATGGCTACACCTTC. Translating gives CSASNDRGYGYTF. The chain links TRBV20-1 to TRBJ1-2; 9 nucleotides agree with TRBD1. Trimming cost V 3 bases and J 5 bases; bases outside gene matches: 4. CDR1 and CDR2 from the germline V gene are DFQATT and SNEGSKA (reference sequence). The CDR3 length is 13 residues.

This sequence joins TRBV7-9 and TRBJ1-3, with D possibly being TRBD1 (5 bases). Looked up from germline, CDR1 is SEHNR and CDR2 is FQNEAQ (reference sequence). The CDR3 contains 15 residues. Trimming cost V 6 bases and J 0 bases, with 12 bases left between them. The CDR3 is CASSYTGSSGNTIYF. CDR3 sequence (DNA): TGTGCCAGCAGTTATACAGGAAGCTCTGGAAACACCATATATTTT.

The V and J genes are TRBV28 and TRBJ1-1; 8 bases align to TRBD1. The germline gives CDR1 MDHEN, CDR2 SYDVKM. V lost 4 bases and J lost 5; bases outside the gene matches: 15. The CDR3 totals 17 residues. The CDR3 region is CASSSGQGSVRGTEAFF. In DNA form, the CDR3 reads TGTGCCAGCAGTTCAGGACAGGGTTCCGTTCGGGGGACTGAAGCTTTCTTT.

V is TRBV28 and J is TRBJ1-2, with D possibly matching TRBD1 (5 bases). The germline gives CDR1 MDHEN, CDR2 SYDVKM. The CDR3 has 14 residues. Trimming took off 3 bases at V and 7 bases at J, with 15 bases between the two ends. Here the CDR3 reads CASSFGGEVSGYTF. CDR3 in DNA: TGTGCCAGCAGTTTCGGGGGAGAGGTCTCTGGCTACACCTTC.

The chain links TRBV10-3 to TRBJ2-2, with TRBD1 matching over 10 bases. Trimming removed 6 bases from V and 4 bases from J; junction bases left unmatched: 8. The CDR3 extends over 16 amino acids. The germline V gene has CDR1 ENHRY and CDR2 SYGVKD. CDR3 coding DNA: TGTGCCATCAGCCGGACAGGGGGTGATCTCACCGGGGAGCTGTTTTTT. Its protein product is CAISRTGGDLTGELFF.

The rearrangement uses TRBV7-2 and TRBJ1-1; no clear D. Germline V CDR1 and CDR2: SGHTA, FQGNSA. Trimming removed 4 bases from V and 5 bases from J, with 11 bases in between. The length of the CDR3 is 13 residues. The CDR3, as DNA: TGTGCCAGCAGCTCCAGTAGGAGGACTGAAGCTTTCTTT. Protein: CASSSSRRTEAFF.